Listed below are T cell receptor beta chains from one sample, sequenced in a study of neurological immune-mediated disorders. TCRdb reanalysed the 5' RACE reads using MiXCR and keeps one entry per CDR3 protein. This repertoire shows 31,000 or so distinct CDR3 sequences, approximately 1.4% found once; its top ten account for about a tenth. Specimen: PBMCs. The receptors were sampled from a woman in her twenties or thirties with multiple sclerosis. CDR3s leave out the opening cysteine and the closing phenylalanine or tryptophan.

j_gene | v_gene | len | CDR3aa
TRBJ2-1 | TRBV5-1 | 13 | ASSLAGTGRDEQF
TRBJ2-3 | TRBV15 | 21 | ATSRDSGQFIQRGRWDVNTQY
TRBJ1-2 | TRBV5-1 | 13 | ASSLAPALNYGYT
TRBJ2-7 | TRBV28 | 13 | ASSLQGQGSGEQY
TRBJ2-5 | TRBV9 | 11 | ASSGSGGETQY
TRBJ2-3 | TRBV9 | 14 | ASSGPGGRSTDTQY
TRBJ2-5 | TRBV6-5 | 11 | ASSSGAGETQY
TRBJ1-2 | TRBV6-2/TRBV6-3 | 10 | ASSQGYYGYT
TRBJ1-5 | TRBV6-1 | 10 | ASSEWERPQH
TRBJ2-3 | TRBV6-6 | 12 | ASRDLGGTDTQY
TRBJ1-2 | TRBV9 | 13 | ASNPFTGGGYGYT
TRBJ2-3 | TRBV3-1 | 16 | ASSHRGLRLSSTDTQY
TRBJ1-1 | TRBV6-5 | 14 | ASSYRSGQSNTEAF
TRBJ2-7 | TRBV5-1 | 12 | ASSLGGSSYEQY
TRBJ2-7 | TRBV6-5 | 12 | ASSRRQGFIEQY
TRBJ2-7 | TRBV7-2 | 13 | ASSLGNLPGDEQY
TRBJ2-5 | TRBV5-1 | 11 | ASSLLVGETQY
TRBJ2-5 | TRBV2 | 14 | ASSEGAGSGGETQY
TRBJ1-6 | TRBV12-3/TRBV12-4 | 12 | ASSGPQSNSPLH
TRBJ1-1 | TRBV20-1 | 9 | SAPKASGAF
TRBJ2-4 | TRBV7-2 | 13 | ASSSGLAGGHIQY
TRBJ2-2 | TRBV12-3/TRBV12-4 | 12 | ASSLTSATGELF
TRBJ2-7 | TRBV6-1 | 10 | ASRIQGDEQY
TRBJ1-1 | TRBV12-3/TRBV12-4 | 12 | ASSSRRMNTEAF
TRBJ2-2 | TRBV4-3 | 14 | ASSSSLAKDTGELF
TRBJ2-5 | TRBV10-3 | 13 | AISDTGGQQETQY
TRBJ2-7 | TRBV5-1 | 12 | ASSRWGQGHEQY
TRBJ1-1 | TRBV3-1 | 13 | ASSYQGGMNTEAF